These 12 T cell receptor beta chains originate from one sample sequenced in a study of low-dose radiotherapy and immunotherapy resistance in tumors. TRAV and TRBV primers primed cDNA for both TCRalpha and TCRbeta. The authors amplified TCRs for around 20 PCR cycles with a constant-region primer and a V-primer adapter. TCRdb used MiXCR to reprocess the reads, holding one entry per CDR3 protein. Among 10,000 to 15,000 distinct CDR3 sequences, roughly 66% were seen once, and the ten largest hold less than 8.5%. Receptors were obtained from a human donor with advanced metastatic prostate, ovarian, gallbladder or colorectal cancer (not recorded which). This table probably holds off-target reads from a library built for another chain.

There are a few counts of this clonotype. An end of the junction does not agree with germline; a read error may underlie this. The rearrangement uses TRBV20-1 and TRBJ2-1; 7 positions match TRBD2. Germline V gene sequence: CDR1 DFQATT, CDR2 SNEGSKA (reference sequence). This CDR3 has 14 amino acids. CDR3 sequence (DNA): TGCAGTGCTAGAGGCCCAGCGGGATACAGTGAGCAGTTCTTC. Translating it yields CSARGPAGYSEQFF.

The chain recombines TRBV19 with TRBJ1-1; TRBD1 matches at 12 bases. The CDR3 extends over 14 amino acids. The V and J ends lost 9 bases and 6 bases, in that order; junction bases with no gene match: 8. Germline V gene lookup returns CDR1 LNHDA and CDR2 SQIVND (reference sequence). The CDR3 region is CASTSRDRGPEAFF. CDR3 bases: TGTGCCAGCACCTCCCGGGACAGGGGGCCTGAAGCTTTCTTT.

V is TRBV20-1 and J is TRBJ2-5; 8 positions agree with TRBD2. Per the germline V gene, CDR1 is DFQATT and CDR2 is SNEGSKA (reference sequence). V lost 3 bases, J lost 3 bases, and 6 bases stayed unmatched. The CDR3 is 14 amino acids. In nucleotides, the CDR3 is TGCAGTGCTAGTCACGGTAGCGGGAAAGAGACCCAGTACTTC. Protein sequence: CSASHGSGKETQYF.

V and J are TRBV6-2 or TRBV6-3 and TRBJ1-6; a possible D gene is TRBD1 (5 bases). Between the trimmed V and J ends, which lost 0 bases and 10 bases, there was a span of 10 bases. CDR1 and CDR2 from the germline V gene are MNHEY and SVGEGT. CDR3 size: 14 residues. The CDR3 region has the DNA TGTGCCAGCAGTTACTCCGGGGGTGGATCACCCCTCCACTTT. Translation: CASSYSGGGSPLHF.

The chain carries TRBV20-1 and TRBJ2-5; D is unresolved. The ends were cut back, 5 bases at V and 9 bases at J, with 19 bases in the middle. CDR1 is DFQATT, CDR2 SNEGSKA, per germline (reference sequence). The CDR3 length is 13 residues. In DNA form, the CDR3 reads TGCAGTGCTTGGATAGGTGCCTTGATGGCCCAGTACTTC. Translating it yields CSAWIGALMAQYF.

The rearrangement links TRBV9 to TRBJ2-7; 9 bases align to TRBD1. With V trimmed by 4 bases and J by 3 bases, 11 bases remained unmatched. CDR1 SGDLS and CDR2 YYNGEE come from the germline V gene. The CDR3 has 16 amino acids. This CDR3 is CASSNADRGDFYEQYF. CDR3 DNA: TGTGCCAGCAGCAACGCGGACAGGGGTGACTTCTACGAGCAGTACTTC.

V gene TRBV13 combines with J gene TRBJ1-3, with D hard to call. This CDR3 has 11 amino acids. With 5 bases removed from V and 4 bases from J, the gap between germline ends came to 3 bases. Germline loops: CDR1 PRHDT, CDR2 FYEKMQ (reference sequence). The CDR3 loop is CASSRGNTIYF. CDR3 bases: TGTGCCAGCAGCCGCGGAAACACCATATATTTT. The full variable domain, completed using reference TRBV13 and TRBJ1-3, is AAGVIQSPRHLIKEKRETATLKCYPIPRHDTVYWYQQGPGQDPQFLISFYEKMQSDKGSIPDRFSAQQFSDYHSELNMSSLELGDSALYFCASSRGNTIYFGEGSWLTVV.

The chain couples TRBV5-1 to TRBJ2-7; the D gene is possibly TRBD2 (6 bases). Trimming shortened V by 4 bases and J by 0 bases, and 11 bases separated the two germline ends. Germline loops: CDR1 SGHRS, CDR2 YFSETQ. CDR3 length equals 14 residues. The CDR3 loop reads CASSVDGGSYEQYF. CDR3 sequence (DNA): TGCGCCAGCAGCGTGGACGGGGGCTCCTACGAGCAGTACTTC.

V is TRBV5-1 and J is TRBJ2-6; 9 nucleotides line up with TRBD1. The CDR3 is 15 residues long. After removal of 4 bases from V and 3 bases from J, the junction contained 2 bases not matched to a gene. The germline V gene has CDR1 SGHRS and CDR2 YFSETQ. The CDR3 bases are TGCGCCAGCAGCAGGACAGGGGATGGGGCCAACGTCCTGACTTTC. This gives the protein CASSRTGDGANVLTF.

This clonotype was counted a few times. The CDR3 nucleotides read TGTGCCACTATAAAGGGGGCCGGCGAGCAGTACTTC. It specifies CATIKGAGEQYF. The V call is TRBV11-2, the J call TRBJ2-7, with 7 bases lining up with TRBD1. Germline-derived CDR1 and CDR2 are SGHAT and FQNNGV. This CDR3 comprises 12 residues. V gave up 10 bases and J gave up 6 bases; unmatched junction bases: 9.

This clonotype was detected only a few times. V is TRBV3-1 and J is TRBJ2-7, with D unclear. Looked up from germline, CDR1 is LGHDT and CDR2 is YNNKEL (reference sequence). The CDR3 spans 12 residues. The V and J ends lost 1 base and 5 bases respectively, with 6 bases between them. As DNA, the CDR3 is TGTGCCAGCAGCCAAGTTGGCGACGAGCAGTACTTC. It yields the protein CASSQVGDEQYF.

In DNA, the CDR3 is TGCGCCAGCAGCTTAGGGCACCGGGGCTACGAGCAGTACTTC. Translated: CASSLGHRGYEQYF. V usage is TRBV5-1 and J usage is TRBJ2-7; tentative D call: TRBD2 (5 bases). V was pared by 2 bases and J by 3 bases, with 12 bases between. This CDR3 spans 14 amino acids. Germline V gene data show CDR1 as SGHRS and CDR2 as YFSETQ.